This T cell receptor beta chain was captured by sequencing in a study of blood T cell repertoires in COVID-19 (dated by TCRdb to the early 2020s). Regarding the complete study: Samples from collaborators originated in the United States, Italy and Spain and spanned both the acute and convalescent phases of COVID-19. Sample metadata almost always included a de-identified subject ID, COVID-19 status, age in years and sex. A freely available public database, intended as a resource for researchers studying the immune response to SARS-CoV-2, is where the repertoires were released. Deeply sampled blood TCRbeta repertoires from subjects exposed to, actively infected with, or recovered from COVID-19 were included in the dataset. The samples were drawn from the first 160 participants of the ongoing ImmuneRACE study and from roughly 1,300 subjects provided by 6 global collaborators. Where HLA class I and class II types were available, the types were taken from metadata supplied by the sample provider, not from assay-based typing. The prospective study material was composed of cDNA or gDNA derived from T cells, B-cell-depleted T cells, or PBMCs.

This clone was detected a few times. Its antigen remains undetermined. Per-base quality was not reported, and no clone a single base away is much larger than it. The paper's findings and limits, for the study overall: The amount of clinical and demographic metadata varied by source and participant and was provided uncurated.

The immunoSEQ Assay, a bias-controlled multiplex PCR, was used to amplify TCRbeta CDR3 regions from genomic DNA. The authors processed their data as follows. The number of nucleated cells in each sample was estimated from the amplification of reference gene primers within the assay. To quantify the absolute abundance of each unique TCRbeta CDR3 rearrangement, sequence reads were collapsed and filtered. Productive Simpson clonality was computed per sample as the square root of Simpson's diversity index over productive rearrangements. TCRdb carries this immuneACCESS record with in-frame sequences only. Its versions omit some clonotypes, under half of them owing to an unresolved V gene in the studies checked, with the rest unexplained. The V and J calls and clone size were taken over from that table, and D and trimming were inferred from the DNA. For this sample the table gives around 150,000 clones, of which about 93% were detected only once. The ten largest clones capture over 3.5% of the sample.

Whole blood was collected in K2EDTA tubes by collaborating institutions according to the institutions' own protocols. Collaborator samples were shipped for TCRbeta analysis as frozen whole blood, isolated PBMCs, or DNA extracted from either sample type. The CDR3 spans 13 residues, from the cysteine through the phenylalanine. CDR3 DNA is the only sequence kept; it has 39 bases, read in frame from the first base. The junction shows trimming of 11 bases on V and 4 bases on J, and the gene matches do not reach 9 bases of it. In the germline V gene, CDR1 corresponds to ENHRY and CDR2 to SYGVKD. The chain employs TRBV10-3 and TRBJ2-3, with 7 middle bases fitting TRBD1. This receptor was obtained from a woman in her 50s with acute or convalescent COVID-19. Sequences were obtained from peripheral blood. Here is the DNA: TGTGCCTCACGGACAGGAACCTCAGATACGCAGTATTTT. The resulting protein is CASRTGTSDTQYF.